Described below is a single T cell receptor beta chain sequence and its context. Its antigen is not identified. Using immunoSEQ multiplex PCR, the repertoire was profiled, and TCRdb retains in-frame clones only, with some absent. The table lists roughly 58,000 clones, approximately 91% of them singletons, with about 0.8% in the top ten. The sample originates from a study of OX40 agonist ivuxolimab in advanced cancers. Overall study: It was ivuxolimab, an agonistic anti-OX40 (CD134) antibody, that patients were treated with. Findings and caveats of the study: Patients with a partial response at 0.1-3.0 mg/kg had among the lowest clonal expansion. There were, on average, more expanded clones in CD8+ T cells than in CD4+.

The germline gives CDR1 SGHRS, CDR2 YFSETQ. V shed 4 bases and J 11 bases; nucleotides not matched to a gene: 3. The CDR3 is 11 amino acids. Source: CD4+ or CD8+ T cells sorted from blood, taken in a trial of the OX40 agonist ivuxolimab. The clonotype comes from an adult with an advanced solid tumor such as melanoma, head and neck, liver or kidney cancer. The chain employs TRBV5-1 and TRBJ2-1; 7 positions match TRBD1. This chain's CDR3 is CASSDRVQQFF. In nucleotides, the CDR3 is TGCGCCAGCAGCGACAGGGTTCAGCAGTTCTTC.